A selection of T cell receptor beta chains follows, all from one sample in a study of beta chain features in type 1 diabetes. Assay used: immunoSEQ multiplex PCR; TCRdb lists only in-frame clones, some missing. The data contain a few hundred thousand clones, around 12% of them singletons. The source material was naive CD4+ T cells from blood. These receptors all come from a woman younger than 35 with type 1 diabetes. CDR3s include the opening cysteine and the closing phenylalanine or tryptophan. D genes are given only for firm matches. Size values are once, few and many counts, or a class for expanded clones, and some rows have none.

clone size: few; CDR3 length: 18; J gene: TRBJ2-2; D gene: .; V gene: TRBV4-1; CDR3 protein: CASSRQDVGSTNTGELFF; CDR3 DNA: TGCGCCAGCAGCCGCCAAGATGTGGGGAGTACAAACACCGGGGAGCTGTTTTTT
clone size: few; CDR3 length: 15; J gene: TRBJ2-2; D gene: TRBD1; V gene: TRBV2; CDR3 protein: CASSEGQGGTGELFF; CDR3 DNA: TGTGCCAGCAGTGAGGGACAGGGTGGCACCGGGGAGCTGTTTTTT
clone size: .; CDR3 length: 14; J gene: TRBJ2-2; D gene: .; V gene: TRBV19; CDR3 protein: CASTGTQNTGELFF; CDR3 DNA: TGTGCCAGTACCGGGACACAGAACACCGGGGAGCTGTTTTTT
clone size: few; CDR3 length: 12; J gene: TRBJ2-7; D gene: .; V gene: TRBV11-2; CDR3 protein: CASSPSGYEQYF; CDR3 DNA: TGTGCCAGCAGCCCCTCCGGCTACGAGCAGTACTTC
clone size: .; CDR3 length: 12; J gene: TRBJ1-2; D gene: .; V gene: TRBV7-9; CDR3 protein: CASSLEHYGYTF; CDR3 DNA: TGTGCCAGCAGCTTAGAGCATTATGGCTACACCTTC
clone size: few; CDR3 length: 16; J gene: TRBJ2-1; D gene: TRBD2; V gene: TRBV28; CDR3 protein: CASSLHVRLGGNEQFF; CDR3 DNA: TGTGCCAGCAGTTTACATGTTCGGCTGGGGGGGAATGAGCAGTTCTTC
clone size: few; CDR3 length: 16; J gene: TRBJ2-1; D gene: TRBD1; V gene: TRBV7-9; CDR3 protein: CASSSWTGGFYNEQFF; CDR3 DNA: TGTGCCAGCAGCTCCTGGACAGGGGGATTCTACAATGAGCAGTTCTTC
clone size: .; CDR3 length: 16; J gene: TRBJ2-7; D gene: TRBD2; V gene: TRBV6-6; CDR3 protein: CASSYSLSGRSYEQYF; CDR3 DNA: TGTGCCAGCAGTTACTCGCTGAGCGGGAGATCCTACGAGCAGTACTTC
clone size: few; CDR3 length: 14; J gene: TRBJ1-1; D gene: .; V gene: TRBV27; CDR3 protein: CASITRGGNTEAFF; CDR3 DNA: TGTGCCAGCATTACACGGGGTGGGAACACTGAAGCTTTCTTT
clone size: few; CDR3 length: 14; J gene: TRBJ2-1; D gene: TRBD1; V gene: TRBV15; CDR3 protein: CATGHRGPRNEQFF; CDR3 DNA: TGTGCCACCGGACACAGGGGGCCTAGGAATGAGCAGTTCTTC
clone size: .; CDR3 length: 11; J gene: TRBJ2-7; D gene: .; V gene: TRBV2; CDR3 protein: CASCQVHEQYF; CDR3 DNA: TGTGCCAGCTGTCAGGTCCACGAGCAGTACTTC
clone size: .; CDR3 length: 12; J gene: TRBJ1-6; D gene: .; V gene: TRBV7-2; CDR3 protein: CASSTGNSPLHF; CDR3 DNA: TGTGCCAGCAGTACGGGGAATTCACCCCTCCACTTT
clone size: few; CDR3 length: 14; J gene: TRBJ1-1; D gene: .; V gene: TRBV5-5; CDR3 protein: CASSLLIVNTEAFF; CDR3 DNA: TGTGCCAGCAGCTTGTTGATAGTCAACACTGAAGCTTTCTTT
clone size: few; CDR3 length: 16; J gene: TRBJ1-5; D gene: TRBD1; V gene: TRBV28; CDR3 protein: CASSFIGGTGNQPQHF; CDR3 DNA: TGTGCCAGCAGTTTTATTGGGGGGACAGGGAATCAGCCCCAGCATTTT
clone size: few; CDR3 length: 13; J gene: TRBJ1-5; D gene: TRBD1; V gene: TRBV28; CDR3 protein: CASTGQGNQPQHF; CDR3 DNA: TGTGCCAGCACAGGACAGGGCAATCAGCCCCAGCATTTT
clone size: .; CDR3 length: 15; J gene: TRBJ2-4; D gene: .; V gene: TRBV28; CDR3 protein: CASSLPRLAKNIQYF; CDR3 DNA: TGTGCCAGCAGTTTACCCAGATTAGCCAAAAACATTCAGTACTTC
clone size: few; CDR3 length: 18; J gene: TRBJ2-5; D gene: TRBD2; V gene: TRBV4-3; CDR3 protein: CASSQDHGRREGWETQYF; CDR3 DNA: TGCGCCAGCAGCCAAGATCACGGGAGGCGGGAAGGTTGGGAGACCCAGTACTTC
clone size: .; CDR3 length: 12; J gene: TRBJ2-5; D gene: .; V gene: TRBV29-1; CDR3 protein: CSVGDSQETQYF; CDR3 DNA: TGCAGCGTTGGGGACTCCCAAGAGACCCAGTACTTC
clone size: .; CDR3 length: 12; J gene: TRBJ1-2; D gene: TRBD1; V gene: TRBV18; CDR3 protein: CASSPTGDGYTF; CDR3 DNA: TGTGCCAGCTCACCCACAGGGGATGGCTACACCTTC
clone size: few; CDR3 length: 16; J gene: TRBJ2-7; D gene: TRBD1; V gene: TRBV5-4; CDR3 protein: CASSSHPGTGGARQYF; CDR3 DNA: TGTGCCAGCAGCTCTCATCCCGGGACAGGGGGCGCGAGGCAGTACTTC
clone size: .; CDR3 length: 11; J gene: TRBJ2-1; D gene: .; V gene: TRBV5-6; CDR3 protein: CASSLTHEQFF; CDR3 DNA: TGTGCCAGCAGCTTAACTCACGAGCAGTTCTTC
clone size: .; CDR3 length: 15; J gene: TRBJ1-4; D gene: .; V gene: TRBV5-8; CDR3 protein: CASSLLPRGNEKLFF; CDR3 DNA: TGTGCCAGCAGCCTACTGCCCCGGGGGAATGAAAAACTGTTTTTT
clone size: few; CDR3 length: 16; J gene: TRBJ2-4; D gene: .; V gene: TRBV7-2; CDR3 protein: CASSLAWTNRVNIQYF; CDR3 DNA: TGTGCCAGCAGCCTTGCCTGGACAAATCGGGTAAACATTCAGTACTTC
clone size: .; CDR3 length: 14; J gene: TRBJ2-7; D gene: TRBD2; V gene: TRBV5-1; CDR3 protein: CASSLSGSSYEQYF; CDR3 DNA: TGCGCCAGCAGCTTGAGCGGGAGCTCCTACGAGCAGTACTTC
clone size: .; CDR3 length: 12; J gene: TRBJ2-7; D gene: .; V gene: TRBV28; CDR3 protein: CASSPPSREQYF; CDR3 DNA: TGTGCCAGCAGTCCCCCCTCCCGCGAGCAGTACTTC
clone size: .; CDR3 length: 16; J gene: TRBJ2-7; D gene: TRBD2; V gene: TRBV7-9; CDR3 protein: CASSTISGGNVHEQYF; CDR3 DNA: TGTGCCAGCAGCACCATTAGCGGGGGGAACGTCCACGAGCAGTACTTC
clone size: .; CDR3 length: 14; J gene: TRBJ2-1; D gene: .; V gene: TRBV28; CDR3 protein: CASKIGTLYNEQFF; CDR3 DNA: TGTGCCAGCAAGATAGGGACACTTTACAATGAGCAGTTCTTC
clone size: .; CDR3 length: 14; J gene: TRBJ2-7; D gene: TRBD1; V gene: TRBV18; CDR3 protein: CASSPPGQENEQYF; CDR3 DNA: TGTGCCAGCTCACCACCGGGACAGGAGAACGAGCAGTACTTC
clone size: few; CDR3 length: 11; J gene: TRBJ1-4; D gene: .; V gene: TRBV29-1; CDR3 protein: CSVLGGEKLFF; CDR3 DNA: TGCAGCGTTCTCGGGGGGGAAAAACTGTTTTTT
clone size: .; CDR3 length: 15; J gene: TRBJ2-2; D gene: TRBD2; V gene: TRBV2; CDR3 protein: CASRSRLAATGELFF; CDR3 DNA: TGTGCCAGCAGGTCGAGACTAGCAGCGACCGGGGAGCTGTTTTTT
clone size: .; CDR3 length: 13; J gene: TRBJ2-1; D gene: .; V gene: TRBV30; CDR3 protein: CAWSGATYNEQFF; CDR3 DNA: TGTGCCTGGAGCGGAGCTACCTACAATGAGCAGTTCTTC
clone size: few; CDR3 length: 14; J gene: TRBJ1-6; D gene: TRBD1; V gene: TRBV28; CDR3 protein: CASSLGQGNSPLHF; CDR3 DNA: TGTGCCAGCAGTTTGGGACAGGGGAATTCACCCCTCCACTTT
clone size: .; CDR3 length: 12; J gene: TRBJ2-7; D gene: TRBD1; V gene: TRBV5-1; CDR3 protein: CASRQTGSEQYF; CDR3 DNA: TGCGCCAGCAGACAGACAGGGTCCGAGCAGTACTTC
clone size: few; CDR3 length: 16; J gene: TRBJ2-7; D gene: TRBD2; V gene: TRBV25-1; CDR3 protein: CANTPHPREGYNEQYF; CDR3 DNA: TGTGCCAACACACCTCACCCTCGGGAGGGTTACAACGAGCAGTACTTC
clone size: .; CDR3 length: 13; J gene: TRBJ1-5; D gene: .; V gene: TRBV25-1; CDR3 protein: CASSEPGNQPQHF; CDR3 DNA: TGTGCCAGCAGTGAACCAGGGAACCAGCCCCAGCATTTT
clone size: few; CDR3 length: 15; J gene: TRBJ2-2; D gene: TRBD1; V gene: TRBV5-1; CDR3 protein: CASSPDRANTGELFF; CDR3 DNA: TGCGCCAGCAGCCCTGACAGGGCAAACACCGGGGAGCTGTTTTTT
clone size: .; CDR3 length: 15; J gene: TRBJ2-4; D gene: .; V gene: TRBV5-4; CDR3 protein: CASSLLGGQDSIQYF; CDR3 DNA: TGTGCCAGCAGCTTACTAGGGGGTCAGGATAGCATTCAGTACTTC
clone size: few; CDR3 length: 14; J gene: TRBJ2-5; D gene: TRBD2; V gene: TRBV7-2; CDR3 protein: CASSLGGTSETQYF; CDR3 DNA: TGTGCCAGCAGCTTAGGGGGGACTAGCGAGACCCAGTACTTC
clone size: few; CDR3 length: 14; J gene: TRBJ2-3; D gene: .; V gene: TRBV30; CDR3 protein: CAWTTGLSTDTQYF; CDR3 DNA: TGTGCCTGGACCACGGGACTTAGCACAGATACGCAGTATTTT
clone size: .; CDR3 length: 15; J gene: TRBJ1-1; D gene: .; V gene: TRBV7-2; CDR3 protein: CASSLLTGQITEAFF; CDR3 DNA: TGTGCCAGCAGCCTTTTGACAGGCCAAATAACTGAAGCTTTCTTT
clone size: .; CDR3 length: 14; J gene: TRBJ2-3; D gene: .; V gene: TRBV7-2; CDR3 protein: CASSPNTGTDTQYF; CDR3 DNA: TGTGCCAGCAGTCCCAACACGGGGACAGATACGCAGTATTTT